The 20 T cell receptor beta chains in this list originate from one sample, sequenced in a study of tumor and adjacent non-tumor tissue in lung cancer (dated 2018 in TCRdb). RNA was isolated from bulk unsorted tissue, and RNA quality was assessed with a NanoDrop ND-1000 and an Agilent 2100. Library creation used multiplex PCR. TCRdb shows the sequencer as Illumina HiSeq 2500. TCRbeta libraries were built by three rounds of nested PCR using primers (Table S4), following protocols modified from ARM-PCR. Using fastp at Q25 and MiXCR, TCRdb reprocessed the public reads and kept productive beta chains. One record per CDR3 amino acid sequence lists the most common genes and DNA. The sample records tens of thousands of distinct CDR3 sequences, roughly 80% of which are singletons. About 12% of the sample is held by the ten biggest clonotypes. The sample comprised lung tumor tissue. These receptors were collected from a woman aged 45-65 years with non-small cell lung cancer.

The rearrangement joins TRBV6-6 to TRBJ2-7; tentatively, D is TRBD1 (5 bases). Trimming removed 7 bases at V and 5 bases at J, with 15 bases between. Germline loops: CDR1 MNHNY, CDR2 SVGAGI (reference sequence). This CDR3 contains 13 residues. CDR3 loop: CASNYNRGNEQYF. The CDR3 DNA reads TGTGCCAGCAACTACAATAGGGGCAACGAGCAGTACTTC.

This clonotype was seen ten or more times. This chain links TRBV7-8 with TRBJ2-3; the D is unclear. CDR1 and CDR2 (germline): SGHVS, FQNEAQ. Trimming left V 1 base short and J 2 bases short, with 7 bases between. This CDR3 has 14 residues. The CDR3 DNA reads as TGTGCCAGCAGCTTAGGTCAGCACACAGATACGCAGTATTTT. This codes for CASSLGQHTDTQYF.

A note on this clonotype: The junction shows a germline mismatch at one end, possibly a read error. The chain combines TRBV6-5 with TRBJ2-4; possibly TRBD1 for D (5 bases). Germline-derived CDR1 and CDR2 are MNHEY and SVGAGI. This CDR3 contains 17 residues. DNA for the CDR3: TGTGCCAGCAGTTACTCGCAGGGTGGCGGCTCCAAAAACATTCGGTACTTC. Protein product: CASSYSQGGGSKNIRYF.

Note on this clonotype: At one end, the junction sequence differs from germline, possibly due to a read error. This CDR3 reads CAWEAGQVSGANILTF. DNA for the CDR3: TGTGCCTGGGAAGCAGGGCAGGTTTCTGGGGCCAACATCCTGACTTTT. The chain has TRBV30 and TRBJ2-6, with D possibly matching TRBD1 (5 bases). The CDR3 is 16 residues long. Germline V gene lookup returns CDR1 GTSNPN and CDR2 SVGIG (reference sequence).

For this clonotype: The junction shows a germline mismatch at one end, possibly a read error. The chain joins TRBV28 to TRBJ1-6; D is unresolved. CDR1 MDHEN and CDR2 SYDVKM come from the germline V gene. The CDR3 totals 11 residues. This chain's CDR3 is CASSARESLQF. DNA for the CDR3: TGTGCCAGCAGTGCCCGGGAATCCCTACAATTT.

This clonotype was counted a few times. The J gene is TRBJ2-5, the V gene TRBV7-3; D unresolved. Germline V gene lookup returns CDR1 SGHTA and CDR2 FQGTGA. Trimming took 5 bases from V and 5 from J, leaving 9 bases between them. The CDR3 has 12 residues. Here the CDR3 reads CASSPLGETQYF. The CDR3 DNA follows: TGTGCCAGCAGCCCCCTCGGGGAGACCCAGTACTTC.

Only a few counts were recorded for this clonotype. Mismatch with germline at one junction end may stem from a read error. The CDR3 here is CSARGSTDTLYF. The CDR3 DNA reads as TGCAGTGCCAGAGGAAGCACAGATACGCTGTATTTT. The chain has TRBV29-1 and TRBJ2-3; D is ambiguous. The CDR3 sequence is 12 residues long. Germline V gene data show CDR1 as SQVTM and CDR2 as ANQGSEA.

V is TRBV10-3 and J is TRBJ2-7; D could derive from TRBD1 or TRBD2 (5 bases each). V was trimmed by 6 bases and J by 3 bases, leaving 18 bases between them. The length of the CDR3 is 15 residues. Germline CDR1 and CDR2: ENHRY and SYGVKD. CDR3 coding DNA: TGTGCCATCAGGGTGGAGGACATGGGGGACTACGAGCAGTACTTC. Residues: CAIRVEDMGDYEQYF.

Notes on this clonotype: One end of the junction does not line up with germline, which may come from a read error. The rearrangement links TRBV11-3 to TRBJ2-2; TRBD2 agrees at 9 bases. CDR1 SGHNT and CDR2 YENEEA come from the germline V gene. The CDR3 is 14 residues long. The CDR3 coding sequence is TGTTCCAGCAGCCCAGCGGGGGGCACCGGGGAGATGTTTTTT. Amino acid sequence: CSSSPAGGTGEMFF. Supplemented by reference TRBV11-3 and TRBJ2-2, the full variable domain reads EAGVVQSPRYKIIEKKQPVAFWCNPISGHNTLYWYLQNLGQGPELLIRYENEEAVDDSQLPKDRFSAERLKGVDSTLKIQPAELGDSAVYLCSSSPAGGTGEMFFGEGSRLTVL.

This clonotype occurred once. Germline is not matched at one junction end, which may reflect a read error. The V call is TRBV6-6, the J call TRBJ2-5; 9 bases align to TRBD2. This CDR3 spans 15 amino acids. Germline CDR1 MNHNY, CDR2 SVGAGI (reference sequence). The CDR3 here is CSSTGTSLGQEIQYF. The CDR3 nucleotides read TGTTCCAGCACCGGGACTAGCTTAGGCCAAGAGATCCAGTACTTC.

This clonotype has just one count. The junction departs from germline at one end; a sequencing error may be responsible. Written as DNA, the CDR3 is TGCGCCAACAGCCAAGTTGGGGGCAGCAATCAGCCCCAGCATTTT. This gives the protein CANSQVGGSNQPQHF. The rearrangement links TRBV4-1 to TRBJ1-5; possibly TRBD1 for D (6 bases). Germline assignment: CDR1 MGHRA and CDR2 YSYEKL. The CDR3 extends over 15 amino acids.

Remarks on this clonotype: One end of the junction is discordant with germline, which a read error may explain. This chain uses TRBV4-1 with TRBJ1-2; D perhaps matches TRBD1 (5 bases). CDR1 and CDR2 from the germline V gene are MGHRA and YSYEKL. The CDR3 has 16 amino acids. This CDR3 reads CASGQVWLSGTYGCTF. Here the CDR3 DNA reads TGCGCCAGCGGCCAAGTGTGGCTCTCAGGGACCTATGGCTGCACCTTC.

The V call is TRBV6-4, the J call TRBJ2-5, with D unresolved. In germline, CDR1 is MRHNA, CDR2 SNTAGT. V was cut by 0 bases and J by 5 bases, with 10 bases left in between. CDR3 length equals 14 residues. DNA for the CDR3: TGTGCCAGCAGTGACTCGGAATTACATGAGACCCAGTACTTC. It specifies CASSDSELHETQYF.

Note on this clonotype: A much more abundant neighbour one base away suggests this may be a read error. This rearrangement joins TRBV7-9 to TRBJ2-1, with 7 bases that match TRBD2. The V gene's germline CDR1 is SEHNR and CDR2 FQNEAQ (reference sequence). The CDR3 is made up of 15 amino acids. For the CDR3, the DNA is TGTGCCAGCAGCTCGGGGACTACCACCTACAATGAGCAGTTATTC. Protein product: CASSSGTTTYNEQLF.

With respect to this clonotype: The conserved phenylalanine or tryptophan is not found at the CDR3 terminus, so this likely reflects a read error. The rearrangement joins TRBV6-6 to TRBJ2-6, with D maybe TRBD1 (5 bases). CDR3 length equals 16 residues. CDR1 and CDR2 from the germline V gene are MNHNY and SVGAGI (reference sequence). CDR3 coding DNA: TGTGCCAGCAGTTCCCAGAGCCCTCCTGGGGCCAACGTACTGACTTTA. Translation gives CASSSQSPPGANVLTL.

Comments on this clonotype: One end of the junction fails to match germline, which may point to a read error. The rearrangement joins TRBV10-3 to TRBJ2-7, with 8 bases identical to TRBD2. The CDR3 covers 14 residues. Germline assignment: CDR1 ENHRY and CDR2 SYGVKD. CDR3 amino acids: CAIMAAGDSYEHYF. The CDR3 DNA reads TGTGCCATCATGGCAGCGGGAGACTCCTACGAGCATTACTTC.

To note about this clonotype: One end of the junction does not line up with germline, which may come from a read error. CDR3 sequence reads: CVSSYSGSVGTMNTGELFF. CDR3 nucleotides: TGTGTCAGCAGTTACTCTGGGTCTGTCGGGACGATGAACACCGGGGAGCTGTTTTTT. The V gene is TRBV6-6, the J gene TRBJ2-2; D is possibly TRBD1 or TRBD2 (5 bases each). The CDR3 contains 19 residues. Germline lookup yields CDR1 MNHNY and CDR2 SVGAGI (reference sequence).

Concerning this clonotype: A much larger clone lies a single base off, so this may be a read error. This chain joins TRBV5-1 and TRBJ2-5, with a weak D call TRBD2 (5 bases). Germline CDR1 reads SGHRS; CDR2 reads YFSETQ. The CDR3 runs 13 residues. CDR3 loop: CASSSGLMETHYF. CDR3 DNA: TGCGCCAGCAGCTCCGGACTGATGGAGACCCACTACTTC.

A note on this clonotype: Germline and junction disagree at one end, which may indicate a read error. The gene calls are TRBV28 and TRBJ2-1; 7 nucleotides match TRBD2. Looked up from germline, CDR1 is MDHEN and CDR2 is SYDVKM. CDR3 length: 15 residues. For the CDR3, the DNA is TGTGCCGGCAGTTTAATGGGGGAGGGAGGCCATGAGCAGTTCTTC. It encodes CAGSLMGEGGHEQFF.

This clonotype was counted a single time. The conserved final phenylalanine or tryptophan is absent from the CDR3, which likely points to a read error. The CDR3 DNA follows: TGTTCCAGCTTATCCAGCCCCTCAAGGAACGAGCAGTACTTA. Translating gives CSSLSSPSRNEQYL. The chain is built from TRBV6-1 and TRBJ2-7; D not resolved. From germline, CDR1 is MNHNS and CDR2 SASEGT. The CDR3 extends over 14 amino acids.